This is a list of T cell receptor beta chains from one sample in a study of shared clonotypes between healthy human individuals. TCRdb keeps only in-frame clones here, not all; method: immunoSEQ multiplex PCR. The table includes 980,000 or so clones, 70% to 85% detected once. Input material: memory CD4+ T cells sorted from blood. The receptors stem from a man aged 18-30 years in good health. CDR3s include the opening cysteine and the closing phenylalanine or tryptophan. Each record gives: D gene, V gene, J gene, CDR3 protein. The D gene is left open where the match is weak.

d_call: -
v_call: TRBV6-1
j_call: TRBJ2-3
cdr3_aa: CASSEGLARGDTQYF

d_call: -
v_call: TRBV5-6
j_call: TRBJ2-5
cdr3_aa: CASSLGTGRGQETQYF

d_call: -
v_call: TRBV4-1
j_call: TRBJ2-4
cdr3_aa: CASSQPGRERAGAKNIQYF

d_call: -
v_call: TRBV18
j_call: TRBJ1-2
cdr3_aa: CASSPGSDYGYTF

d_call: -
v_call: TRBV2
j_call: TRBJ2-5
cdr3_aa: CASSRNSQETQYF

d_call: -
v_call: TRBV9
j_call: TRBJ2-7
cdr3_aa: CASSRAPQWNYEQYF

d_call: TRBD1
v_call: TRBV6-1
j_call: TRBJ2-7
cdr3_aa: CASSPAGQGYEQYF

d_call: TRBD1
v_call: TRBV15
j_call: TRBJ1-3
cdr3_aa: CASSTGVTGNTIYF

d_call: -
v_call: TRBV25-1
j_call: TRBJ2-7
cdr3_aa: CASTGNSYEQYF

d_call: -
v_call: TRBV11-2
j_call: TRBJ2-5
cdr3_aa: CASSFGRSGSRETQYF

d_call: TRBD1
v_call: TRBV7-3
j_call: TRBJ1-1
cdr3_aa: CASSLGTGVAEAFF

d_call: TRBD1
v_call: TRBV7-2
j_call: TRBJ1-2
cdr3_aa: CASSFTDRGPYGYTF

d_call: TRBD1
v_call: TRBV5-6
j_call: TRBJ1-2
cdr3_aa: CASSLRDRVGGSGYTF

d_call: TRBD1
v_call: TRBV18
j_call: TRBJ1-6
cdr3_aa: CASSPGRQGGSPLHF

d_call: TRBD2
v_call: TRBV9
j_call: TRBJ2-3
cdr3_aa: CASSVEPSGGFSTDTQYF

d_call: -
v_call: TRBV5-1
j_call: TRBJ1-4
cdr3_aa: CASSAKLGEKLFF

d_call: -
v_call: TRBV6-1
j_call: TRBJ1-4
cdr3_aa: CASSGTGLTTNEKLFF

d_call: -
v_call: TRBV10-3
j_call: TRBJ2-4
cdr3_aa: CAISESGNIQYF

d_call: TRBD1
v_call: TRBV18
j_call: TRBJ1-4
cdr3_aa: CASSPPGQGREKLFF

d_call: TRBD1
v_call: TRBV6-1
j_call: TRBJ1-1
cdr3_aa: CASSTRTGSTEAFF

d_call: TRBD1
v_call: TRBV10-1
j_call: TRBJ1-1
cdr3_aa: CASSEDLGTGREAFF

d_call: -
v_call: TRBV6-5
j_call: TRBJ1-2
cdr3_aa: CASSYRMDYRGTF

d_call: -
v_call: TRBV14
j_call: TRBJ2-3
cdr3_aa: CASSQGVGGRTDTQYF

d_call: TRBD2
v_call: TRBV6-5
j_call: TRBJ2-1
cdr3_aa: CASSYSLLAGGGAQFF

d_call: TRBD2
v_call: TRBV14
j_call: TRBJ2-5
cdr3_aa: CASSPLAAGGTFKETQYF